The TCR beta chain described here comes from a study of cytomegalovirus exposure and HLA in healthy donors. Study results and caveats: It was taken for granted in presence/absence analyses that sequencing depth across donors was roughly uniform. A highly shared variant cluster was judged a likely technical artifact.

About this clone: Its antigen is unidentified.

CDR1 is SGDLS, CDR2 YYNGEE, per germline. The CDR3 has 14 amino acids. V was clipped by 3 bases and J by 5 bases; unmatched bases: 4. Absent from the records is this donor's CMV serostatus. The PCR had 60 Vbeta and 13 Jbeta primers. Original methodology: There were around 80 million unique TCR beta chains by a later count, and approximately 11 million of them were shared. TCRdb's copy holds only in-frame clones and misses some; the assay was immunoSEQ multiplex PCR. Clone size and the V and J calls come from that table; the DNA yielded D and trimming. Of approximately 89,000 clones in the sample, 81% were seen once.

Sequencing was carried out using PBMCs. This rearrangement joins TRBV9 to TRBJ1-4; TRBD1 matches at 7 bases. The sequence was collected from a human donor in good health. CDR3 DNA sequence: TGTGCCAGCAGCGCGGGACAGCGAAATGAAAAACTGTTTTTT. It is translated as CASSAGQRNEKLFF. Looking up the rest from reference TRBV9 and TRBJ1-4 gives the full variable domain: DSGVTQTPKHLITATGQRVTLRCSPRSGDLSVYWYQQSLDQGLQFLIQYYNGEERAKGNILERFSAQQFPDLHSELNLSSLELGDSALYFCASSAGQRNEKLFFGSGTQLSVL.